This T cell receptor beta chain is drawn from a study of blood T cell repertoires in COVID-19 (TCRdb year 2020). The study in broad terms: Samples from collaborators originated in the United States, Italy and Spain and spanned both the acute and convalescent phases of COVID-19. The material from the prospective study consisted of cDNA or gDNA derived from T cells, B-cell-depleted T cells, or PBMCs. The repertoires were released in a freely available public database intended as a resource for research on the immune response to SARS-CoV-2. Where available, HLA class I and class II types were obtained from metadata supplied by the sample provider rather than from assay-based typing. The sample metadata nearly always contained a de-identified subject ID, COVID-19 status, age in years and sex. Deeply sampled blood TCRbeta repertoires from subjects exposed to, actively infected with, or recovered from COVID-19 were included in the dataset. Samples were obtained from the ongoing ImmuneRACE study (first 160 participants) and from 1,254 subjects provided by 6 global collaborators.

On the study overall, not on this receptor specifically: The amount of clinical and demographic metadata varied by source and participant and was provided uncurated.

Reading from cysteine to phenylalanine, the CDR3 counts 19 amino acids. The entry retains the CDR3 DNA only, 57 bases that are in frame from base 1. CDR1 SGHAT and CDR2 FQNNGV were looked up in the germline V gene. Clipping removes 4 bases from V and 0 bases from J, with 17 as the unmatched junction base count. Each collaborating institution followed its own protocols to collect whole blood in K2EDTA tubes. For TCRbeta analysis, collaborators shipped samples as frozen whole blood, isolated PBMCs, or DNA extracted from either of those sample types. TCRbeta CDR3 regions were amplified from genomic DNA using the immunoSEQ Assay, a bias-controlled multiplex PCR. As for the original processing: Nucleated cell counts per sample were estimated from amplification of reference gene primers within the assay. To quantify the absolute abundance of each unique TCRbeta CDR3 rearrangement, sequence reads were collapsed and filtered. For each sample, productive Simpson clonality was calculated as the square root of Simpson's diversity index across productive rearrangements. Not all clones reach the TCRdb copy of this immuneACCESS table, which keeps in-frame sequences only. Checked studies attribute under half of the gap to unresolved V genes and leave the rest unexplained. Clone size and the V and J calls come from that table; the DNA yielded D and trimming. This sample lists 180,000 or so clones; around 87% were detected once. The top ten constitute about 0.95% of the sample.

A note on this clone: This clone's antigen is unknown. Per-nucleotide qualities are absent, and no much larger clonotype sits a single base away.

Sequenced input: peripheral blood. This receptor was identified in a man aged 18 to 29 with acute or convalescent COVID-19. Recombination connected TRBV11-2 to TRBJ2-5; a stretch of 7 junction bases matches TRBD2. CDR3 reads: CASSYPSPLAGEYQETQYF. The DNA reads as follows: TGTGCCAGCAGCTACCCATCCCCTTTGGCGGGGGAGTACCAAGAGACCCAGTACTTC.